This passage covers 21 T cell receptor beta chains from one sample sequenced in a study of early T cells in non-severe SARS-CoV-2 infection. TCRdb analysed the 5' RACE reads with MiXCR anew, one entry per CDR3 protein. The table shows about 33,000 distinct CDR3 sequences, with around 5% occurring only once. Input material: whole blood. All receptors derive from an adult who was a healthcare worker with PCR-confirmed SARS-CoV-2 infection or an uninfected control (not recorded which).

This clonotype has ten or more counts. The V gene is TRBV5-1, the J gene TRBJ2-5, with 9 bases lining up with TRBD2. From germline, CDR1 is SGHRS and CDR2 YFSETQ. The CDR3 extends over 19 amino acids. After removal of 4 bases from V and 4 bases from J, the junction contained 20 bases not matched to a gene. CDR3 DNA sequence: TGCGCCAGCAGCCCCAGTGAGGGTAGCGGGGGCCTTTATAGAGAGACCCAGTACTTC. This codes for CASSPSEGSGGLYRETQYF. The whole variable domain, remainder taken from reference TRBV5-1 and TRBJ2-5, is KAGVTQTPRYLIKTRGQQVTLSCSPISGHRSVSWYQQTPGQGLQFLFEYFSETQRNKGNFPGRFSGRQFSNSRSEMNVSTLELGDSALYLCASSPSEGSGGLYRETQYFGPGTRLLVL.

The DNA of the CDR3 is TGTGCCAGCACCTTAACTATGGGCATCATGAACACTGAAGCTTTCTTT. Its protein is CASTLTMGIMNTEAFF. The rearrangement joins TRBV6-6 to TRBJ1-1; D uncertain. This CDR3 region has 16 residues. With 7 bases removed from V and 0 bases from J, the gap between germline ends came to 18 bases. In germline, CDR1 is MNHNY, CDR2 SVGAGI (reference sequence).

V gene TRBV6-2 or TRBV6-3 combines with J gene TRBJ1-6; 7 positions agree with TRBD1. The CDR3 loop spans 15 amino acids. The junction had 10 bases not matched to a gene; V was cut back by 7 bases and J by 7 bases. Germline V gives CDR1 MNHEY, CDR2 SVGEGT. The CDR3 region has the DNA TGTGCCAGCACCTTCAGGGGGAACGGCAATTCACCCCTCCACTTT. Its translation: CASTFRGNGNSPLHF.

This clonotype has a count of ten or more. The chain employs TRBV29-1 and TRBJ2-7, with D possibly being TRBD1 (5 bases). The V end lost 4 bases, the J end lost 5 bases, and 9 bases lay between the germline ends. Germline V gives CDR1 SQVTM, CDR2 ANQGSEA. The CDR3 sequence is 11 residues long. The CDR3 DNA sequence: TGCAGCGTTGTAAGGGGCCACGAGCAGTACTTC. This sequence encodes CSVVRGHEQYF.

The sample holds many counts of this clonotype. The chain couples TRBV7-3 to TRBJ1-1, with D perhaps matching TRBD1 (6 bases). Germline CDR1 and CDR2: SGHTA and FQGTGA. The CDR3 length is 17 residues. V lost 7 bases and J lost 5, with 26 bases in between. CDR3 amino acids: CASNHPFERGKLTEAFF. Here the CDR3 DNA reads TGTGCCAGCAACCACCCCTTCGAGAGGGGGAAGTTAACTGAAGCTTTCTTT.

This clonotype has a count of ten or more. This chain uses TRBV20-1 with TRBJ1-5; tentatively, D is TRBD1 (6 bases). Germline V CDR1 and CDR2: DFQATT, SNEGSKA (reference sequence). V dropped 2 bases and J dropped 1 base, with 12 bases sitting between them. This CDR3 contains 15 residues. The CDR3 spells CSARMAGVSNQPQHF. The DNA for the CDR3 is TGCAGTGCTAGAATGGCAGGGGTCAGCAATCAGCCCCAGCATTTT.

Many counts were recorded for this clonotype. The rearrangement links TRBV7-9 to TRBJ1-1; D unclear. V was trimmed by 3 bases and J by 1 base, leaving 15 bases between them. CDR3 size: 16 residues. Germline V CDR1 and CDR2: SEHNR, FQNEAQ (reference sequence). The CDR3 sequence is CASSFDRSFKNTEAFF. In nucleotides, the CDR3 is TGTGCCAGCAGCTTTGATAGGTCTTTCAAGAACACTGAAGCTTTCTTT.

This chain joins TRBV9 and TRBJ1-5, with unresolved D. V was trimmed by 0 bases and J by 9 bases, leaving 10 bases between them. Germline V gene data show CDR1 as SGDLS and CDR2 as YYNGEE. CDR3 size: 13 residues. CDR3 bases: TGTGCCAGCAGCGTAGGGTCCGACCCGCCCCAGCATTTT. This encodes CASSVGSDPPQHF.

This clonotype was counted ten times or more. J is TRBJ2-5 and V is TRBV28; 14 bases line up with TRBD2. Germline CDR1 and CDR2: MDHEN and SYDVKM. The CDR3 is 16 residues long. V shed 3 bases, J shed 6 bases, and the junction held 6 bases outside the gene matches. The CDR3 DNA reads TGTGCCAGCAGTTTGGCGACTAGCGGGGGGGCGAAGACCCAGTACTTC. This codes for CASSLATSGGAKTQYF. Full variable domain (missing parts from reference TRBV28 and TRBJ2-5): DVKVTQSSRYLVKRTGEKVFLECVQDMDHENMFWYRQDPGLGLRLIYFSYDVKMKEKGDIPEGYSVSREKKERFSLILESASTNQTSMYLCASSLATSGGAKTQYFGPGTRLLVL.

This clonotype has ten or more counts. The CDR3 loop reads CASSLLAGGRDTQYF. For the CDR3, the DNA is TGTGCCAGCAGCCTCCTAGCGGGGGGGAGAGATACGCAGTATTTT. The V gene is TRBV7-3, the J gene TRBJ2-3, with 12 nucleotides matching TRBD2. V lost 5 bases to trimming and J lost 5 bases; unmatched junction nucleotides: 5. The CDR3 totals 15 residues. Germline CDR1 is SGHTA and CDR2 is FQGTGA.

This clonotype has a handful of counts. This chain connects TRBV27 to TRBJ1-2; tentatively, D is TRBD1 (6 bases). Germline V gene sequence: CDR1 MNHEY, CDR2 SMNVEV (reference sequence). V lost 0 bases and J 5 bases, leaving 13 bases between the germline ends. The CDR3 is 15 residues long. CDR3 residues: CASSLSGQGGYGYTF. CDR3 DNA sequence: TGTGCCAGCAGTTTATCGGGCCAAGGGGGATATGGCTACACCTTC.

The chain recombines TRBV7-9 with TRBJ1-5; D remains unclear. In germline, CDR1 is SEHNR, CDR2 FQNEAQ (reference sequence). CDR3 length equals 13 residues. Trimming removed 2 bases at V and 9 bases at J, with 11 bases between. In nucleotides, the CDR3 is TGTGCCAGCAGCTTAATCTCCGACATGCCCCAGCATTTT. Residues: CASSLISDMPQHF.

A few counts support this clonotype. The rearrangement joins TRBV9 to TRBJ2-2; tentative D call: TRBD2 (6 bases). The CDR3 is made up of 15 amino acids. With 0 bases removed from V and 2 bases from J, the gap between germline ends came to 8 bases. Per the germline V gene, CDR1 is SGDLS and CDR2 is YYNGEE. CDR3 region: CASSVGRGNTGELFF. The CDR3 nucleotides are TGTGCCAGCAGCGTAGGGAGGGGTAACACCGGGGAGCTGTTTTTT.

In this sample, this clonotype turned up many times. This sequence joins TRBV7-9 and TRBJ1-1; D unresolved. The CDR3 is 14 residues long. Per the germline V gene, CDR1 is SEHNR and CDR2 is FQNEAQ (reference sequence). Deletions cut 5 bases from V and 8 bases from J, with 18 bases between. CDR3 sequence reads: CASSHAGPGSEAFF. The CDR3 region has the DNA TGTGCCAGCAGCCACGCCGGTCCGGGATCAGAAGCTTTCTTT.

Only a few counts were recorded for this clonotype. The chain combines TRBV11-2 with TRBJ2-5; the D gene is possibly TRBD2 (5 bases). The V end lost 5 bases, the J end lost 5 bases, and 18 bases lay between the germline ends. This CDR3 has 15 amino acids. Germline assignment: CDR1 SGHAT and CDR2 FQNNGV. CDR3 sequence (DNA): TGTGCCAGCAGCCTACTAGGCTTTAGCGCGGAGACCCAGTACTTC. It codes for CASSLLGFSAETQYF.

In its sample, this clonotype was seen many times. The chain carries TRBV3-1 and TRBJ2-3, with 9 bases identical to TRBD1. The CDR3 is made up of 14 amino acids. V shed 5 bases and J 3 bases; nucleotides not matched to a gene: 3. The germline V gene has CDR1 LGHDT and CDR2 YNNKEL (reference sequence). CDR3 DNA: TGTGCCAGCAGCTCTGGGACAGGGACAGATACGCAGTATTTT. This encodes CASSSGTGTDTQYF.

This clonotype was observed a few times. The rearrangement links TRBV12-3 or TRBV12-4 to TRBJ2-1; the D is unclear. V was trimmed by 2 bases and J by 2 bases, leaving 4 bases between them. CDR3 length: 13 amino acids. The CDR3 region is CASSLLTYNEQFF. In nucleotides, the CDR3 is TGTGCCAGCAGTTTACTCACCTACAATGAGCAGTTCTTC.

This clonotype was detected ten times or more. The V and J genes are TRBV2 and TRBJ2-3, with 7 nucleotides matching TRBD2. Germline assignment: CDR1 SNHLY and CDR2 FYNNEI. This CDR3 region has 17 residues. Germline trimming cut 3 bases from V and 5 bases from J; bases unmatched to any gene: 14. The CDR3 spells CASSDDTAGDEGDTQYF. CDR3 nucleotides: TGTGCCAGCAGTGACGACACGGCGGGGGACGAAGGAGATACGCAGTATTTT.

In this sample, this clonotype turned up many times. This chain links TRBV11-2 with TRBJ1-1, with D unresolved. Germline-derived CDR1 and CDR2 are SGHAT and FQNNGV. Trimming removed 1 base at V and 4 bases at J, with 13 bases between. CDR3 length equals 15 residues. CDR3 DNA sequence: TGTGCCAGCAGCTTAGTAGCCCCGGGAGGCACTGAAGCTTTCTTT. Translation: CASSLVAPGGTEAFF.

CDR3 sequence: CASSQGPHRGDQPQHF. The CDR3, as DNA: TGTGCCAGCAGCCAAGGACCCCACAGGGGTGATCAGCCCCAGCATTTT. The V and J genes are TRBV3-1 and TRBJ1-5, with 7 bases matching TRBD1. The CDR3 loop spans 16 amino acids. J was trimmed by 5 bases and V by 1 base; bases with no gene match: 8. Germline V gene lookup returns CDR1 LGHDT and CDR2 YNNKEL (reference sequence).

This clonotype was observed many times. This rearrangement joins TRBV12-3 or TRBV12-4 to TRBJ1-1; D is perhaps TRBD1 (5 bases). The length of the CDR3 is 15 residues. Trimming pared 5 bases from V and 0 bases from J, leaving 13 bases between. The CDR3 region has the DNA TGTGCCAGCAGTAGTCGGGACGGTCTGAACACTGAAGCTTTCTTT. Encoded protein: CASSSRDGLNTEAFF.